This T cell receptor (beta chain) was identified in a study of cytomegalovirus exposure and HLA in healthy donors. General study findings and limits: Another analysis was done later, and it associated 15,000 or so TCR beta sequences with HLA alleles at 0.05 false discovery rate. Using the classifier, cytomegalovirus status was reportedly diagnosed with high specificity and sensitivity.

For this clone: Its specificity is not known.

Primers included in the PCR were 60 Vbeta and 13 Jbeta primers. The repertoire was sequenced with immunoSEQ multiplex PCR; TCRdb's copy has only in-frame clones and lacks some. In the table there are 130,000 or so clones, around 90% of which are singletons. Trimming took off 6 bases at V and 4 bases at J, with 11 bases between the two ends. This CDR3 contains 13 residues. Germline-derived CDR1 and CDR2 are MNHEY and SVGAGI. The TCR comes from a woman between 35 and 50 years old in good health and CMV-seronegative. The chain combines TRBV6-5 with TRBJ2-3; D might be TRBD2 (6 bases). Source material: PBMCs. DNA of the CDR3: TGTGCCAGCAGAAGCGGGCCCGCAGATACGCAGTATTTT. Encoded protein: CASRSGPADTQYF.